This TCR beta chain was captured by sequencing in a study of Ad26.COV2.S vaccination and SARS-CoV-2 variants (dated by TCRdb to the early 2020s). For context, the study as a whole: Donors in the vaccine arm were drawn from COV1001, a phase I-IIa trial of Ad26.COV2.S in healthy adults that was multicentre, randomized, double-blind and placebo-controlled. Ad26.COV2.S was administered intramuscularly at a dose of 5x10^10 or 1x10^11 viral particles, either as one shot or as two shots given 56 days apart. TCRbeta repertoire sequencing was used to assess the specificity and breadth of SARS-CoV-2-reactive T cell receptors after Ad26.COV2.S vaccination. A total of 32 samples were included in the TCR-sequenced set, comprising some 20 Ad26.COV2.S vaccine recipients, 5 placebo recipients and 8 SARS-CoV-2 convalescent individuals. Trial participants were randomized into five groups of five, in which low-dose or high-dose Ad26.COV2.S was given once or twice, or placebo was given on both occasions. Investigators remained blinded to trial group allocation during experiments and outcome assessment.

TCRbeta CDR3 regions were sequenced with the immunoSEQ Assay. After extraction, genomic DNA underwent amplification by bias-controlled multiplex PCR, followed by high-throughput sequencing. The study's own analysis went as follows. To quantify the absolute abundance of each unique TCRbeta CDR3 region, sequences were collapsed and filtered. T cell fraction was estimated by normalization of TCRbeta template counts to usable DNA, with usable DNA being measured through amplification of reference genes present in all nucleated cells. Repertoire TCRs were annotated as SARS-CoV-2-specific when V gene, CDR3 amino acid sequence and J gene were exactly matched to a known reactive TCR set. The reference SARS-CoV-2 TCR set was obtained from MIRA and was filtered for enrichment in COVID-19-positive ImmuneCODE repertoires, whereby public or cross-reactive TCRs were removed. Based on the MIRA antigens, annotated TCRs were further analysed at the level of specific ORF or position within ORF. Breadth was defined as annotated unique rearrangements over total unique productive rearrangements; depth was the summed frequency of those rearrangements. TCR breadth was compared between groups using two-sided Wilcoxon rank-sum tests. The immuneACCESS repertoire file appears here via TCRdb, limited to in-frame rearrangements. These files lack a portion of the clones; in checked studies, under half of the deficit traces to unresolved V genes, and the cause of the others is not known. The V and J calls and clone size are taken from that table; D and trimming were inferred from the DNA. Across this sample there are 300,000 to 500,000 clones, with 80% to 90% seen only once. Of the sample, 3.5% is held by the ten largest clones.

The germline V gene provides CDR1 MDHEN and CDR2 SYDVKM. Reading from cysteine to phenylalanine, the CDR3 counts 14 amino acids. Solely the CDR3 DNA is kept, with 42 bases framed from the first base. V loses 5 bases, J loses 2 bases, and the germline ends lie 12 bases apart. As to this clone: The specificity of this receptor is unknown. No much larger clonotype is one base removed from it; base qualities were not supplied.

The label giving this sample's treatment or condition can be read as: roughly 20 received Ad26.COV2.S at low or high dose, single or two shots; roughly five received placebo; per-sample allocation not given. For vaccine and placebo recipients, the sequenced repertoires came from samples collected on day 63 after the first injection. Cohort 1b enrolled fewer than 30 adults aged 18-55 years at a single site in Boston, USA, between 29 July and 7 August 2020. Ad26.COV2.S was a replication-incompetent adenovirus type 26 vector that expressed a prefusion-stabilized SARS-CoV-2 spike protein derived from the original Wuhan strain. What the work shows at the level of the full study, not this receptor alone: The study was not powered for comparison of responses between vaccine doses or regimens. Vaccine and placebo recipients had similar non-spike TCR breadth, a finding consistent with the vaccine containing only spike. Substantial breadth of spike-specific CD8+ and CD4+ T cell responses was reported after vaccination. Ad26.COV2.S recipients had higher spike-specific TCR breadth than placebo recipients (P = 0.0014). According to the authors, total T cell responses may have been underestimated by the TCR breadth and depth analyses.

The sequences come from peripheral blood, collected in a trial of Ad26.COV2.S vaccine versus placebo. This clonotype originated in a person between 18 and 59 years old who received the Ad26.COV2.S COVID-19 vaccine or a placebo. The receptor chain draws on TRBV28 and TRBJ1-1; the D gene is possibly TRBD1, with 6 bases matching. The CDR3 region has the sequence CASSTGNRNTEAFF. The bases read TGTGCCAGCAGTACAGGGAACCGAAACACTGAAGCTTTCTTT.